The 9 T cell receptor beta chains reported below all come from one sample, sequenced in a study of identical twins' blood T cells. TCRdb used MiXCR to reprocess the 5' RACE reads, holding one entry per CDR3 protein. The table shows 300,000 to 400,000 distinct CDR3 sequences, with roughly 27% occurring only once. Source material: PBMCs. These receptors were taken from a woman aged 18-49 years in good health.

This clonotype was observed a few times. The chain couples TRBV11-2 to TRBJ2-2; no firm D call. Germline loops: CDR1 SGHAT, CDR2 FQNNGV. Trimming pared 10 bases from V and 0 bases from J, leaving 15 bases between. The CDR3 length is 15 residues. Here the CDR3 reads CAIQKGRSNTGELFF. The CDR3 nucleotides are TGTGCCATCCAAAAGGGCAGATCGAACACCGGGGAGCTGTTTTTT.

V gene TRBV5-1 combines with J gene TRBJ2-7; TRBD2 aligns across 9 bases. The CDR3 totals 13 residues. CDR1 is SGHRS and CDR2 is YFSETQ in the germline V gene. With 8 bases clipped from V and 4 bases from J, the junction kept 7 bases outside the gene matches. The CDR3 protein is CASSGTSRYEQYF. CDR3 nucleotides: TGCGCCAGTTCCGGGACTAGCAGGTACGAGCAGTACTTC.

This rearrangement joins TRBV7-2 to TRBJ2-1; no firm D call. The CDR3 is 14 residues long. Trimming took off 5 bases at V and 5 bases at J, with 13 bases between the two ends. Germline V gene data show CDR1 as SGHTA and CDR2 as FQGNSA. CDR3 sequence: CASSLLRYNNEQFF. In DNA, the CDR3 is TGTGCCAGCAGCCTGCTAAGGTATAACAATGAGCAGTTCTTC.

This clonotype occurred many times. The genes are TRBV2 and TRBJ1-5; no definite D call. Trimming removed 5 bases at V and 0 bases at J, with 8 bases between. The CDR3 extends over 14 amino acids. Germline CDR1 reads SNHLY; CDR2 reads FYNNEI. CDR3 sequence reads: CASSPGNSNQPQHF. The CDR3 DNA reads TGTGCCAGCAGTCCAGGAAATAGCAATCAGCCCCAGCATTTT. The entire variable domain, with the rest obtained from reference TRBV2 and TRBJ1-5, is as follows: EPEVTQTPSHQVTQMGQEVILRCVPISNHLYFYWYRQILGQKVEFLVSFYNNEISEKSEIFDDQFSVERPDGSNFTLKIRSTKLEDSAMYFCASSPGNSNQPQHFGDGTRLSIL.

In this sample, this clonotype turned up many times. This rearrangement joins TRBV3-1 to TRBJ2-1; 8 nucleotides align to TRBD2. This CDR3 is built from 17 residues. From germline, CDR1 is LGHDT and CDR2 YNNKEL (reference sequence). After removal of 0 bases from V and 9 bases from J, the junction contained 13 bases not matched to a gene. The CDR3 bases are TGTGCCAGCAGCCAAGAATTTTCAGGACTAGCCGCGGCTGAGCAGTTCTTC. Translated: CASSQEFSGLAAAEQFF.

The chain has TRBV5-6 and TRBJ1-2, with D possibly being TRBD1 (6 bases). The germline V and J ends were trimmed by 2 bases and 8 bases, with 16 bases remaining between them. The CDR3 is 14 amino acids. From germline, CDR1 is SGHDT and CDR2 YYEEEE. DNA of the CDR3: TGTGCCAGCAGCTTAGGTGACGGGGGGCTCGGCTACACCTTC. It yields the protein CASSLGDGGLGYTF.

The V and J genes are TRBV7-9 and TRBJ1-1, with D hard to call. CDR3 length: 12 residues. Trimming took 7 bases from V and 2 from J, leaving 8 bases between them. CDR1 and CDR2 (germline): SEHNR, FQNEAQ (reference sequence). DNA of the CDR3: TGTGCCAGCAACTCCTTCAACACTGAAGCTTTCTTT. The encoded protein is CASNSFNTEAFF.

This clonotype has more than one count but fewer than ten. The rearrangement uses TRBV18 and TRBJ2-7; tentative D call: TRBD2 (6 bases). V dropped 0 bases and J dropped 4 bases, with 7 bases sitting between them. CDR3 length: 13 amino acids. The germline CDR1 and CDR2 sequences are KGHSH and LQKENI. This chain's CDR3 is CASSPPGGYEQYF. Written as DNA, the CDR3 is TGTGCCAGCTCACCACCGGGGGGTTACGAGCAGTACTTC. Variable domain in full (rest from reference TRBV18 and TRBJ2-7): NAGVMQNPRHLVRRRGQEARLRCSPMKGHSHVYWYRQLPEEGLKFMVYLQKENIIDESGMPKERFSAEFPKEGPSILRIQQVVRGDSAAYFCASSPPGGYEQYFGPGTRLTVT.

This clonotype has more than one count but fewer than ten. V usage is TRBV20-1 and J usage is TRBJ2-7; no definite D call. Germline CDR1 and CDR2: DFQATT and SNEGSKA (reference sequence). V lost 6 bases to trimming and J lost 0 bases, with 9 bases between them. CDR3 length: 12 residues. DNA for the CDR3: TGCAGTGCCCAGTCCCTCTCCTACGAGCAGTACTTC. Residues: CSAQSLSYEQYF.